This T cell receptor beta chain was recorded in a study of patients and donors after allogeneic stem cell transplantation. TCRdb recomputed calls from the RT-PCR reads with MiXCR, one row per CDR3 protein. In the table there are hundreds of thousands of distinct CDR3 sequences, around 16% of which are singletons. This CDR3 region has 15 residues. The V gene lost 2 bases and the J gene lost 0 bases, with 11 bases spanning the gap. The V gene's germline CDR1 is LGHDT and CDR2 YNNKEL (reference sequence). The sequencing sample was made of blood, either unsorted or a sorted T cell fraction (not recorded which). This chain uses TRBV3-1 with TRBJ2-7; perhaps TRBD1 as D (6 bases). This sequence was found in a human donor who was either an allogeneic HSCT recipient or a stem cell or donor lymphocyte infusion donor (not recorded which). It is not recorded whose cells these are; they may come from a transplant donor. This CDR3 is CASSQSGHGSYEQYF. In DNA form, the CDR3 reads TGTGCCAGCAGCCAATCGGGACATGGCTCCTACGAGCAGTACTTC.